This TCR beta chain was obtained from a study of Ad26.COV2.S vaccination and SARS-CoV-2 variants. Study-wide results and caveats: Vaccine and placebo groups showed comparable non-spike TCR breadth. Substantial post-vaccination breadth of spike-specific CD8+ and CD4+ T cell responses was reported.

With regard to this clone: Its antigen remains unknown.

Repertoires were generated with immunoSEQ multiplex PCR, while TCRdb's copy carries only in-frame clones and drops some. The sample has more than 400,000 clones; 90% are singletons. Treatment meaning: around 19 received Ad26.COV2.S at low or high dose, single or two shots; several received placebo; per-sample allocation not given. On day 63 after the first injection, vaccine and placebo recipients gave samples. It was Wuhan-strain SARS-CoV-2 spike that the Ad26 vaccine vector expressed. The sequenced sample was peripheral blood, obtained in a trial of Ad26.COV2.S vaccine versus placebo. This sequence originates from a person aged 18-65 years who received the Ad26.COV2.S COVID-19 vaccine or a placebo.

The chain's CDR3 is CASSMGVDRQETQYF. CDR3 nucleotide sequence: TGTGCCAGTAGTATGGGTGTCGACAGGCAAGAGACCCAGTACTTC. The chain links TRBV19 to TRBJ2-5; D may be TRBD1 (6 bases). V lost 3 bases and J 2 bases, leaving 13 bases between the germline ends. This CDR3 region has 15 residues. The germline V gene encodes CDR1 LNHDA and CDR2 SQIVND (reference sequence).